This T cell receptor (beta chain) was sequenced for a study of T cells after yellow fever vaccination. Findings and limits, study-wide: In post-booster samples, most primary-vaccination clones reappeared (just under 97% CD4, approximately 91% CD8). Some clonotypes, a small share, were shared between CD4 and CD8 compartments.

The germline CDR1 and CDR2 sequences are SGHTA and FQGNSA. The CDR3 is 13 residues long. The germline V and J ends were trimmed by 6 bases and 5 bases, with 13 bases remaining between them. TCRdb re-analysed the 5' RACE reads in MiXCR, keeping a single row per CDR3 protein. The data show about 45,000 distinct CDR3 sequences, around 6.8% seen once. The genes are TRBV7-2 and TRBJ2-5; a weak D match, TRBD1 (6 bases). This TCR came from a man aged 25-40 years who received the YFV17D yellow fever vaccine. The material sequenced was PBMCs, either bulk or a sorted T-cell subset (CD4+, CD8+, memory, or dextramer-sorted; not recorded which), taken 45 days after the yellow fever booster vaccination. CDR3 DNA sequence: TGTGCCAGCAGGCGAGAGAGGGGGGAGACCCAGTACTTC. It translates to CASRRERGETQYF.